Presented here are 20 T cell receptor beta chains from one specimen sequenced in a study of tumor-infiltrating lymphocytes in primary liver carcinoma. Blood RNA came from unsorted whole blood; germline DNA was also extracted. Starting from around 500 ng of total RNA, TCR beta cDNA was produced with a primer in the constant region. Library construction for TCR beta comprised three nested multiplex PCR rounds performed with slightly modified ARM-PCR. Two initial PCR rounds of ten to eleven cycles each paired TRBV1-TRBV30 forward primers with a C-beta reverse primer. TCRdb used MiXCR to reprocess the multiplex PCR reads, holding one entry per CDR3 protein. In the table there are 190,000 or so distinct CDR3 sequences, 65% of which are singletons. Sequencing was carried out using peripheral blood. Receptor source: an older woman with primary liver carcinoma and hepatitis B virus infection.

With respect to this clonotype: At one of its ends the junction is not consistent with the germline gene, which may arise from a read error. The CDR3 here is CANSYSSGGAYEQYF. DNA of the CDR3: TGTGCCAACAGTTACTCCTCCGGGGGCGCCTACGAGCAGTACTTC. The chain joins TRBV6-5 to TRBJ2-7; tentatively, D is TRBD1 or TRBD2 (6 bases each). The CDR3 spans 15 residues. The germline V gene encodes CDR1 MNHEY and CDR2 SVGAGI.

This clonotype was seen repeatedly, ten times or more. J is TRBJ1-2 and V is TRBV12-3 or TRBV12-4, with unresolved D. The CDR3 is 14 residues long. The ends were cut back, 6 bases at V and 5 bases at J, with 16 bases in the middle. CDR3 DNA: TGTGCCAGCAGCCCGAGGGCCGAAGGTTATGGCTACACCTTC. It yields the protein CASSPRAEGYGYTF.

About this clonotype: One junction end disagrees with the germline gene, perhaps due to a read error. The V and J genes are TRBV11-2 and TRBJ2-5; 15 nucleotides align to TRBD2. The germline CDR1 and CDR2 sequences are SGHAT and FQNNGV. The CDR3 covers 16 residues. The CDR3 loop reads CVSSLAGLAGGETQYF. The CDR3 region has the DNA TGCGTCAGCAGCTTAGCGGGACTAGCGGGAGGAGAGACCCAGTACTTC.

A word on this clonotype: The germline gene is not matched at one end of the junction; a read error may be the cause. This chain's CDR3 is CDSSLGRRDLFSYNEQFF. The DNA for the CDR3 is TGTGACAGCAGCTTAGGTCGACGGGACTTGTTCTCCTACAATGAGCAGTTCTTC. The chain recombines TRBV11-3 with TRBJ2-1; the D gene is possibly TRBD2 (6 bases). The germline V gene encodes CDR1 SGHNT and CDR2 YENEEA. This CDR3 comprises 18 residues.

As to this clonotype: Sequence at one end of the junction differs from germline and may be a read error. The genes are TRBV7-8 and TRBJ2-1; TRBD1 or TRBD2 may be the D gene (5 bases each). This CDR3 is 16 amino acids long. CDR1 is SGHVS and CDR2 is FQNEAQ in the germline V gene. CDR3 in amino acids: CASQRGAQQAYNEQIF. CDR3 nucleotide sequence: TGTGCCAGCCAAAGGGGAGCACAGCAGGCTTACAATGAGCAGATCTTC. The entire variable domain, with the rest obtained from reference TRBV7-8 and TRBJ2-1, is as follows: GAGVSQSPRYKVAKRGQDVALRCDPISGHVSLFWYQQALGQGPEFLTYFQNEAQLDKSGLPSDRFFAERPEGSVSTLKIQRTQQEDSAVYLCASQRGAQQAYNEQIFGPGTRLTVL.

This clonotype was counted between two and nine times. J is TRBJ2-5 and V is TRBV4-1; TRBD2 might be the D (6 bases). The V end was cut by 4 bases, the J end by 5 bases, with 17 bases between. This CDR3 has 15 amino acids. Germline V CDR1 and CDR2: MGHRA, YSYEKL. The CDR3 protein is CASSRTGLSMETQYF. The CDR3 coding sequence is TGCGCCAGCAGCCGGACGGGACTTTCAATGGAGACCCAGTACTTC.

Worth noting for this clonotype: This may stem from a read error, because a much larger clone lies one nucleotide away. The chain links TRBV6-1 to TRBJ1-6; D perhaps matches TRBD1 (5 bases). This CDR3 comprises 15 residues. V shed 4 bases and J shed 7 bases, with 14 bases lying between them. CDR1 is MNHNS, CDR2 SASEGT, per germline. The CDR3, as DNA: TGTGCCAGCAGTGCCGGGGCACCTGGGAATTCACCCCTCCACTTT. Its translation is CASSAGAPGNSPLHF.

Remarks on this clonotype: A read error may explain this, as a much larger clone is one base away. The V call is TRBV6-2 or TRBV6-3, the J call TRBJ1-2; possible D gene TRBD1, 6 bases. Germline CDR1 reads MNHEY; CDR2 reads SVGEGT. The CDR3 spans 16 residues. Trimming pared 7 bases from V and 7 bases from J, leaving 25 bases between. The CDR3 DNA follows: TGTGCCAGCAAACCTACCGGGGGCCGGCGTGGCTGTGGCTACACCTTC. Protein product: CASKPTGGRRGCGYTF.

This clonotype was seen at least ten times. The CDR3 region has the DNA TGTGCCAGCAGTTACTCGCCAGCCTCTGGGGCCAACGTCCTGACTTTC. It encodes CASSYSPASGANVLTF. The V gene is TRBV6-5, the J gene TRBJ2-6; no clear D gene. Per the germline V gene, CDR1 is MNHEY and CDR2 is SVGAGI. This CDR3 region has 16 residues. V shed 0 bases and J shed 0 bases, with 6 bases lying between them.

Worth noting for this clonotype: One end of the junction fails to match germline, which may point to a read error. The J gene is TRBJ2-7, the V gene TRBV6-2 or TRBV6-3, with a possible D match to TRBD1 (6 bases). CDR1 is MNHEY and CDR2 is SVGEGT in the germline V gene. The CDR3 is 14 amino acids. CDR3 sequence (DNA): TGTGCCAGCAGTAGCCCTGACAGGTACTACGAGCTGTACTTC. This translates into CASSSPDRYYELYF.

Comments on this clonotype: A much larger clone sits a single nucleotide away, making a read error possible. This chain connects TRBV6-5 to TRBJ2-5; 12 bases fit TRBD2. This CDR3 is built from 15 residues. Germline-derived CDR1 and CDR2 are MNHEY and SVGAGI. The CDR3 is CASSTGLAGSETHYF. Written as DNA, the CDR3 is TGTGCCAGCAGTACTGGACTAGCGGGGTCGGAGACCCACTACTTC.

This clonotype has just a few counts. As DNA, the CDR3 is TGTGCCTGGAGTAAAGGGTGGAACTATGGCTACACCTTC. Translated: CAWSKGWNYGYTF. The J gene is TRBJ1-2, the V gene TRBV30; D ambiguous. The CDR3 is 13 amino acids. In germline, CDR1 is GTSNPN, CDR2 SVGIG (reference sequence). The V end lost 2 bases, the J end lost 2 bases, and 9 bases lay between the germline ends.

About this clonotype itself: A junction boundary mismatches the germline segment, possibly from a read error. V and J are TRBV11-2 and TRBJ2-2; no definite D call. Germline-derived CDR1 and CDR2 are SGHAT and FQNNGV. This CDR3 spans 16 amino acids. CDR3 in amino acids: CDSSLLSLQNTWELFF. CDR3 coding DNA: TGTGACAGCAGCTTACTTTCGCTCCAGAACACCTGGGAGCTGTTTTTT.

In its sample, this clonotype was seen a few times. CDR3 nucleotide sequence: TGTGCCAGCAGTTCCTTCGGACTAGCGGATACCAAAAACATTCAGTACTTC. It translates to CASSSFGLADTKNIQYF. The chain has TRBV28 and TRBJ2-4; TRBD2 matches at 10 bases. The ends lost 4 bases at V and 2 bases at J; junction bases unmatched: 8. The CDR3 length is 17 residues. Germline assignment: CDR1 MDHEN and CDR2 SYDVKM. Supplemented by reference TRBV28 and TRBJ2-4, the full variable domain reads DVKVTQSSRYLVKRTGEKVFLECVQDMDHENMFWYRQDPGLGLRLIYFSYDVKMKEKGDIPEGYSVSREKKERFSLILESASTNQTSMYLCASSSFGLADTKNIQYFGAGTRLSVL.

This clonotype was seen at least ten times. V usage is TRBV6-5 and J usage is TRBJ2-1, with unresolved D. V was trimmed by 4 bases and J by 2 bases, leaving 6 bases between them. The CDR3 totals 13 residues. Germline-derived CDR1 and CDR2 are MNHEY and SVGAGI. The CDR3 region is CASSFTTYNEQFF. CDR3 nucleotides: TGTGCCAGCAGTTTTACCACCTACAATGAGCAGTTCTTC.

In regard to this clonotype: Just one base apart from a much larger clone, this may be a read error. The chain links TRBV10-1 to TRBJ2-7; possibly TRBD2 for D (6 bases). CDR3 size: 16 residues. CDR1 WNHNN and CDR2 SYGVQD come from the germline V gene (reference sequence). The CDR3 region has the DNA TGCGCCAGCAGCGCTAATCTAGCGCGGGATTTCATCGAGCACTACTTC. Translation gives CASSANLARDFIEHYF.

As to this clonotype: At one of its ends the junction is not consistent with the germline gene, which may arise from a read error. The CDR3 coding sequence is TGTGGCACCAGGGACATTACACTCGGACCGACAAACTATGGCTACACCTTC. This codes for CGTRDITLGPTNYGYTF. This chain joins TRBV24-1 and TRBJ1-2, with D possibly TRBD1 on 6 matching bases. CDR1 KGHDR and CDR2 SFDVKD come from the germline V gene. The CDR3 has 17 residues.

Points on this clonotype: Possible read error: a much larger clone is one base away. The chain uses TRBV10-3 and TRBJ2-5, with 7 bases aligning to TRBD2. The CDR3 sequence is 16 residues long. Germline CDR1 reads ENHRY; CDR2 reads SYGVKD. The CDR3 bases are TGTGCCATCAGTCTTGGGGGGAGGGACGGCCAAGAGACCCAGTGCTTC. Translated: CAISLGGRDGQETQCF.

About this clonotype itself: The final CDR3 position lacks the conserved phenylalanine or tryptophan, pointing to a likely read error. In DNA, the CDR3 is TGTGCCAGCAGCTTAGATCCCGGTGGGGTTGAGCAGTACTTA. Its protein product is CASSLDPGGVEQYL. J is TRBJ2-7 and V is TRBV11-2; D ambiguous. CDR3 length: 14 amino acids. Trimming removed 0 bases from V and 7 bases from J, with 13 bases in between. Germline loops: CDR1 SGHAT, CDR2 FQNNGV.

This clonotype turned up a few times. V is TRBV21-1 and J is TRBJ1-5. TRBV21-1 corresponds to a pseudogene. The CDR3 length is 17 residues. Here the CDR3 DNA reads TGTGCCAGCAGCCTCCGTCCTCCAGGGCCACACAATCAGCCCCAGCATTTT. It translates to CASSLRPPGPHNQPQHF.